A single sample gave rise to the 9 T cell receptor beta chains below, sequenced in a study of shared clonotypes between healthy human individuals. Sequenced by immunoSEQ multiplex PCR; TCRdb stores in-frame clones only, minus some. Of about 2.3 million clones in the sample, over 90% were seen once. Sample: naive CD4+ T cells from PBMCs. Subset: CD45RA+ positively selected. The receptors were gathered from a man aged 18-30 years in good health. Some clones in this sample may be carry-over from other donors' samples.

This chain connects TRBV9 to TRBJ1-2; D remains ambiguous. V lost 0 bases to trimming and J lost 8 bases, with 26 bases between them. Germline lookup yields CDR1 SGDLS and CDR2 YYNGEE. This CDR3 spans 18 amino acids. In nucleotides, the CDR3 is TGTGCCAGCAGCGTAGCTTACGTTGAGCAGGTCCTACCGGGGGGCTACACCTTC. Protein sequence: CASSVAYVEQVLPGGYTF.

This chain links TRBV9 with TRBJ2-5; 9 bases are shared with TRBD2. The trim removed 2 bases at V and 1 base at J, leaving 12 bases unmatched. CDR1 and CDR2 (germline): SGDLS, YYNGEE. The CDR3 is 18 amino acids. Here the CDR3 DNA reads TGTGCCAGCAGCGTTAGCGGGAGTGGGGGCAATAGCCAAGAGACCCAGTACTTC. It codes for CASSVSGSGGNSQETQYF.

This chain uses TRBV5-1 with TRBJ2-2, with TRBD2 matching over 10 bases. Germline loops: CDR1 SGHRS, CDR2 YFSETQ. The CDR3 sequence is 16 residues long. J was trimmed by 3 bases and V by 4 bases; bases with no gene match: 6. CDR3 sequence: CASSSRTSGDTGELFF. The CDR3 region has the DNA TGCGCCAGCAGCAGCCGGACTAGCGGCGACACCGGGGAGCTGTTTTTT.

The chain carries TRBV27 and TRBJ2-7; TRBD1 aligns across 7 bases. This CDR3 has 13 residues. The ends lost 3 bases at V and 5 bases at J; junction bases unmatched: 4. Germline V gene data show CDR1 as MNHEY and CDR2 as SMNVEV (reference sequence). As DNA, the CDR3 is TGTGCCAGCAGTTTGACAGGGACCGACGAGCAGTACTTC. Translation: CASSLTGTDEQYF.

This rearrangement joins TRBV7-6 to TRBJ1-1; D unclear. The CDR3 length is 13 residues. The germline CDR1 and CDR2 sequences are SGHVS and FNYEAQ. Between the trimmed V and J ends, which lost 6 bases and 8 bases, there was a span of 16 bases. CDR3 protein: CASSAVRADEAFF. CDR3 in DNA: TGTGCCAGCAGTGCCGTTCGGGCAGACGAAGCTTTCTTT.

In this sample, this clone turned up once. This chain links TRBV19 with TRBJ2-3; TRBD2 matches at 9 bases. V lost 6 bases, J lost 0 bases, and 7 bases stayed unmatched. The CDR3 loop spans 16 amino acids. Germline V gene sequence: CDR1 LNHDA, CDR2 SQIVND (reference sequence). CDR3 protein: CASRVAGESSTDTQYF. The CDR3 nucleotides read TGTGCCAGTAGGGTAGCGGGAGAATCTAGCACAGATACGCAGTATTTT.

This chain's CDR3 is CASSLSRGRYEQYF. CDR3 bases: TGCGCCAGCAGCTTGTCTCGCGGGCGCTACGAGCAGTACTTC. The chain recombines TRBV5-1 with TRBJ2-7; D is possibly TRBD2 (5 bases). V dropped 1 base and J dropped 3 bases, with 11 bases sitting between them. From germline, CDR1 is SGHRS and CDR2 YFSETQ. CDR3 length: 14 amino acids.

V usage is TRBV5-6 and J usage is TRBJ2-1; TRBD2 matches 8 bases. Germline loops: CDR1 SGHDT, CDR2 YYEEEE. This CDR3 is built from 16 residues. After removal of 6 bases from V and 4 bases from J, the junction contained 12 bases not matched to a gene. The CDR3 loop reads CASIPSWTSRYNEQFF. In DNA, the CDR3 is TGTGCCAGCATCCCTTCGTGGACTAGCAGATACAATGAGCAGTTCTTC.

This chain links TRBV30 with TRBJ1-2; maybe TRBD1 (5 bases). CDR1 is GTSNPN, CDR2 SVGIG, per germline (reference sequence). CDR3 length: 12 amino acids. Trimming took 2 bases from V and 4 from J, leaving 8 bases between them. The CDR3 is CAWSWGVYGYTF. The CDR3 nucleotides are TGTGCCTGGAGTTGGGGGGTCTATGGCTACACCTTC.